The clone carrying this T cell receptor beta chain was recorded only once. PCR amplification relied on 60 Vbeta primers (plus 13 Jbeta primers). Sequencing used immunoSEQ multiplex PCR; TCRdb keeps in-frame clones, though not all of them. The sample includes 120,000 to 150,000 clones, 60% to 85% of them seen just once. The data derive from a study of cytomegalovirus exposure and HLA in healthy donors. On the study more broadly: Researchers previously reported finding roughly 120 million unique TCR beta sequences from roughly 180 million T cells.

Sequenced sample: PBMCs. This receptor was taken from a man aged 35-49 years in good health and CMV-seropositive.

The CDR3 bases are TGTGCCACTAACCCAAGTGGACTTCAAGAGACCCAGTACTTC. This sequence encodes CATNPSGLQETQYF. The chain couples TRBV5-4 to TRBJ2-5; D is perhaps TRBD2 (5 bases). This CDR3 spans 14 amino acids. Germline CDR1 and CDR2: SGHNT and YYREEE (reference sequence). The V gene lost 9 bases and the J gene lost 2 bases, with 17 bases spanning the gap.